These 24 T cell receptor beta chains share one sample of origin, sequenced in a study of blood T cell repertoires in COVID-19. Assay: immunoSEQ multiplex PCR; the TCRdb copy retains only in-frame clones and omits some. The table includes some 120,000 clones, 85% to 90% detected once. Input material: peripheral blood. The receptors here all came from a man aged 45-65 years with acute or convalescent COVID-19.

This chain connects TRBV5-4 to TRBJ2-7; D unclear. This CDR3 has 11 amino acids. The V end was cut by 3 bases, the J end by 5 bases, with 6 bases between. Germline CDR1 and CDR2: SGHNT and YYREEE (reference sequence). This chain's CDR3 is CASSYGNEQYF. CDR3 in DNA: TGTGCCAGCAGCTACGGTAACGAGCAGTACTTC.

The chain employs TRBV7-2 and TRBJ1-6, with 9 bases fitting TRBD1. This CDR3 spans 15 amino acids. Trimming at V came to 4 bases and at J to 10 bases, leaving 8 bases not matched to a gene. CDR1 SGHTA and CDR2 FQGNSA come from the germline V gene. CDR3 residues: CASSSRQGEGSPLHF. CDR3 in DNA: TGTGCCAGCAGCTCCCGACAGGGGGAGGGATCACCCCTCCACTTT.

The gene calls are TRBV9 and TRBJ2-3; D might be TRBD1 (6 bases). V was cut by 3 bases and J by 0 bases, with 8 bases left in between. The CDR3 has 14 amino acids. Looked up from germline, CDR1 is SGDLS and CDR2 is YYNGEE. CDR3 bases: TGTGCCAGCAGCGGACAGGTCAGCACAGATACGCAGTATTTT. It is translated as CASSGQVSTDTQYF. Full variable domain (remainder filled in from reference TRBV9 and TRBJ2-3): DSGVTQTPKHLITATGQRVTLRCSPRSGDLSVYWYQQSLDQGLQFLIQYYNGEERAKGNILERFSAQQFPDLHSELNLSSLELGDSALYFCASSGQVSTDTQYFGPGTRLTVL.

The V and J genes are TRBV6-5 and TRBJ1-5, with D tentatively TRBD1 (6 bases). This CDR3 comprises 14 residues. V was trimmed by 6 bases and J by 3 bases, leaving 12 bases between them. CDR1 is MNHEY, CDR2 SVGAGI, per germline. The CDR3 coding sequence is TGTGCCAGCAGGAAGGGGGACCTCAATCAGCCCCAGCATTTT. Residues: CASRKGDLNQPQHF.

The V and J genes are TRBV6-5 and TRBJ2-5, with 7 bases that match TRBD1. Germline V gene sequence: CDR1 MNHEY, CDR2 SVGAGI. J was trimmed by 5 bases and V by 2 bases; bases with no gene match: 8. The CDR3 is made up of 15 amino acids. The CDR3 region has the DNA TGTGCCAGCAGTTACACTTACAGGGGTGGGGAGACCCAGTACTTC. Amino acids: CASSYTYRGGETQYF.

The V call is TRBV19, the J call TRBJ2-3; 10 nucleotides line up with TRBD2. Germline CDR1 and CDR2: LNHDA and SQIVND (reference sequence). The CDR3 totals 19 residues. V lost 2 bases and J lost 2; bases outside the gene matches: 13. As DNA, the CDR3 is TGTGCCAGTAGTATAAATCTAGCGGGAGCCGAAGGGAACACAGATACGCAGTATTTT. Encoded protein: CASSINLAGAEGNTDTQYF.

The rearrangement joins TRBV5-1 to TRBJ1-2; possibly TRBD1 for D (6 bases). V lost 0 bases and J lost 3, with 12 bases in between. This CDR3 is built from 15 residues. CDR1 and CDR2 from the germline V gene are SGHRS and YFSETQ. The CDR3 DNA reads as TGCGCCAGCAGCTTGGCCAGGGACAAGGACTATGGCTACACCTTC. Amino acids: CASSLARDKDYGYTF.

The V gene is TRBV9, the J gene TRBJ1-3; TRBD1 aligns across 7 bases. Germline V gives CDR1 SGDLS, CDR2 YYNGEE. CDR3 size: 15 residues. V gave up 2 bases and J gave up 4 bases; unmatched junction bases: 6. CDR3 nucleotides: TGTGCCAGCAGCGTGGGGACAGACATCGGAAACACCATATATTTT. Translating gives CASSVGTDIGNTIYF.

The chain couples TRBV19 to TRBJ1-1, with D perhaps matching TRBD1 (5 bases). This CDR3 spans 14 amino acids. Trimming removed 3 bases at V and 0 bases at J, with 8 bases between. The germline CDR1 and CDR2 sequences are LNHDA and SQIVND (reference sequence). CDR3 DNA sequence: TGTGCCAGTAGTATCCCAGGGATGAACACTGAAGCTTTCTTT. Its translation: CASSIPGMNTEAFF.

J is TRBJ2-7 and V is TRBV12-3 or TRBV12-4, with D unresolved. The V gene lost 6 bases and the J gene lost 4 bases, with 7 bases spanning the gap. The CDR3 extends over 11 amino acids. CDR3 nucleotides: TGTGCCAGCAGCCTACAGTACGAGCAGTACTTC. Its protein is CASSLQYEQYF.

The chain recombines TRBV3-1 (or the pseudogene TRBV3-2) with TRBJ2-5; D not resolved. The V end was cut by 1 base, the J end by 7 bases, with 10 bases between. CDR3 length: 13 amino acids. Germline V gene data show CDR1 as LGHDT and CDR2 as YNNKEL (reference sequence). CDR3 protein: CASSQVTGWTQYF. The CDR3 coding sequence is TGTGCCAGCAGCCAAGTAACCGGGTGGACCCAGTACTTC.

This clone came up once. The rearrangement links TRBV5-4 to TRBJ2-1; weak D call: TRBD1 (5 bases). Germline V CDR1 and CDR2: SGHNT, YYREEE (reference sequence). Trimming shortened V by 4 bases and J by 4 bases, and 15 bases separated the two germline ends. The CDR3 spans 15 residues. This CDR3 is CASSLFSGAYNEQFF. In DNA, the CDR3 is TGTGCCAGCAGCCTATTTTCTGGGGCTTACAATGAGCAGTTCTTC.

CDR3 sequence: CASSRVTSGSIEQYF. As DNA, the CDR3 is TGCGCCAGCAGCCGAGTGACTAGCGGGAGCATCGAGCAGTACTTC. The V gene is TRBV4-3, the J gene TRBJ2-7; the match to TRBD2 covers 12 bases. J was trimmed by 6 bases and V by 4 bases; bases with no gene match: 7. Germline-derived CDR1 and CDR2 are LGHNA and YSLEER. The length of the CDR3 is 15 residues.

This clone was counted a few times. V and J are TRBV6-2 or TRBV6-3 and TRBJ2-3; 8 bases line up with TRBD1. V trimming: 2 bases; J trimming: 0 bases; junction bases outside the gene matches: 4. The CDR3 contains 16 residues. Germline V lookup: CDR1 MNHEY, CDR2 SVGEGT. CDR3 DNA sequence: TGTGCCAGCAGTTACGACAGGGGACTCAGCACAGATACGCAGTATTTT. This translates into CASSYDRGLSTDTQYF.

This chain joins TRBV9 and TRBJ2-2, with 7 bases identical to TRBD2. CDR3 length: 15 residues. V was pared by 6 bases and J by 4 bases, with 9 bases of the junction left unmatched. Germline V lookup: CDR1 SGDLS, CDR2 YYNGEE. CDR3 bases: TGTGCCAGCAAGAGGGAGGGGCGCTCCACCGGGGAGCTGTTTTTT. The encoded protein is CASKREGRSTGELFF.

The chain has TRBV7-9 and TRBJ1-3; a possible D gene is TRBD1 (6 bases). Trimming left V 5 bases short and J 0 bases short, with 11 bases between. CDR1 and CDR2 from the germline V gene are SEHNR and FQNEAQ (reference sequence). The CDR3 length is 15 residues. The CDR3 DNA reads TGTGCCAGCAGCCAAGGACAGCACTCTGGAAACACCATATATTTT. As protein: CASSQGQHSGNTIYF. Full variable domain (missing parts from reference TRBV7-9 and TRBJ1-3): DTGVSQNPRHKITKRGQNVTFRCDPISEHNRLYWYRQTLGQGPEFLTYFQNEAQLEKSRLLSDRFSAERPKGSFSTLEIQRTEQGDSAMYLCASSQGQHSGNTIYFGEGSWLTVV.

This sequence joins TRBV7-9 and TRBJ2-3; the D is unclear. The germline V gene encodes CDR1 SEHNR and CDR2 FQNEAQ (reference sequence). The CDR3 is 11 amino acids. V lost 5 bases and J lost 2, with 2 bases in between. CDR3 sequence reads: CASSHTDTQYF. The CDR3 nucleotides are TGTGCCAGCAGCCACACAGATACGCAGTATTTT.

J is TRBJ1-2 and V is TRBV10-3, with TRBD1 matching over 8 bases. J lost 6 bases, V lost 3 bases, and 3 bases had no gene match. Germline-derived CDR1 and CDR2 are ENHRY and SYGVKD. The CDR3 has 13 amino acids. The CDR3 nucleotides read TGTGCCATCAGTGAAGGACAGGGTAATGGCTACACCTTC. This translates into CAISEGQGNGYTF.

The chain has TRBV10-1 and TRBJ2-7; a weak D match, TRBD2 (5 bases). Per the germline V gene, CDR1 is WNHNN and CDR2 is SYGVQD (reference sequence). The V end lost 7 bases, the J end lost 4 bases, and 26 bases lay between the germline ends. The CDR3 consists of 17 residues. Written as DNA, the CDR3 is TGCGCCAGCACCGTGCTAGCCTGGGAGAGCAGGTGGTACGAGCAGTACTTC. It specifies CASTVLAWESRWYEQYF.

This chain connects TRBV5-1 to TRBJ2-3; D is perhaps TRBD2 (5 bases). The germline CDR1 and CDR2 sequences are SGHRS and YFSETQ. The CDR3 runs to 15 residues. The ends were cut back, 0 bases at V and 3 bases at J, with 11 bases in the middle. CDR3 residues: CASSLGRLRTDTQYF. The CDR3 DNA is TGCGCCAGCAGCTTGGGGAGGCTGCGAACAGATACGCAGTATTTT.

This clone was counted between two and nine times. The chain employs TRBV30 and TRBJ2-7; the match to TRBD1 covers 11 bases. The CDR3 is made up of 12 amino acids. CDR1 is GTSNPN, CDR2 SVGIG, per germline (reference sequence). Losses at the gene ends were 8 bases for V and 6 bases for J; bases not matched to a gene: 6. The CDR3 DNA sequence: TGTGCCACCGGACAGGGGGCAGGCGAGCAGTACTTC. This gives the protein CATGQGAGEQYF. Full variable domain (remainder filled in from reference TRBV30 and TRBJ2-7): SQTIHQWPATLVQPVGSPLSLECTVEGTSNPNLYWYRQAAGRGLQLLFYSVGIGQISSEVPQNLSASRPQDRQFILSSKKLLLSDSGFYLCATGQGAGEQYFGPGTRLTVT.

This chain uses TRBV30 with TRBJ2-7; 7 nucleotides line up with TRBD1. Germline-derived CDR1 and CDR2 are GTSNPN and SVGIG (reference sequence). V lost 4 bases, J lost 3 bases, and 3 bases stayed unmatched. CDR3 length equals 12 residues. The CDR3 region has the DNA TGTGCCTGGATGTCAGGGGGCTACGAGCAGTACTTC. This translates into CAWMSGGYEQYF.

This clone appeared once. The chain is built from TRBV6-5 and TRBJ1-2, with TRBD1 as a possible D gene (6 bases). Germline V gene lookup returns CDR1 MNHEY and CDR2 SVGAGI. The CDR3 sequence is 15 residues long. V was shortened by 6 bases and J by 3 bases, with 17 bases between the two germline ends. CDR3 sequence (DNA): TGTGCCAGCAGGCGTGGGGGGGCGCAAGACTATGGCTACACCTTC. Encoded protein: CASRRGGAQDYGYTF.

The chain carries TRBV2 and TRBJ2-5; TRBD1 matches 7 bases. This CDR3 spans 15 amino acids. The V gene's germline CDR1 is SNHLY and CDR2 FYNNEI. V gave up 8 bases and J gave up 5 bases; unmatched junction bases: 14. Here the CDR3 DNA reads TGTGCCAGCGGTACCGGAAGGGGGCATCGTGAGACCCAGTACTTC. This translates into CASGTGRGHRETQYF.